Included here is one T cell receptor (beta chain) sequence, with context. Seattle-derived patients entered the study during active infection and were followed longitudinally. The data were obtained in a study of blood T cell repertoires in COVID-19. Looking at the study overall: Some COVID-19 samples were acute and others convalescent; all came from the United States, Italy and Spain. PBMCs, B-cell-depleted T cells, or T cells were the source of the cDNA or gDNA that made up the material.

Generated by immunoSEQ multiplex PCR, the TCRdb table keeps only in-frame clones and is missing some. This repertoire shows approximately 460,000 clones, roughly 89% found once; its top ten account for around 0.92%. With 7 bases clipped from V and 6 bases from J, the junction kept 11 bases outside the gene matches. Per germline, CDR1 MNHEY and CDR2 SVGAGI. The CDR3 is 15 residues long. The chain employs TRBV6-5 and TRBJ2-2, with TRBD2 matching 7 bases. Sample: peripheral blood. The TCR comes from a young man with COVID-19, enrolled during active disease. CDR3 region: CASIEGLDFAGELFF. The CDR3, as DNA: TGTGCCAGCATAGAAGGACTAGATTTTGCCGGGGAGCTGTTTTTT.